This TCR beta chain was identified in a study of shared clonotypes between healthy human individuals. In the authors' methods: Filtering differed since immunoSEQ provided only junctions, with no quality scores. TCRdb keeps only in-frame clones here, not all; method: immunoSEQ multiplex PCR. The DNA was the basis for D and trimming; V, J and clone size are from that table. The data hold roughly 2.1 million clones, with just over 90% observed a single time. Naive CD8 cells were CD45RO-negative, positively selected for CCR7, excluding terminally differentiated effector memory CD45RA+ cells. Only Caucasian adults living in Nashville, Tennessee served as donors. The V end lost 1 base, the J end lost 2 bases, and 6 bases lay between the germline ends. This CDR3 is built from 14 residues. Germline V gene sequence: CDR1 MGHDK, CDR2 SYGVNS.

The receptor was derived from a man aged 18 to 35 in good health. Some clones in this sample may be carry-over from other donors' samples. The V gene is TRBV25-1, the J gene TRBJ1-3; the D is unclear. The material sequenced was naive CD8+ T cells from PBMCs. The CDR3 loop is CASSEFGPGNTIYF. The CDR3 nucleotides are TGTGCCAGCAGTGAATTTGGACCTGGAAACACCATATATTTT.